The clone carrying this TCR beta chain was counted between two and nine times. What it binds is not known. These data come from a study of T cells in Graves' hyperthyroidism and ophthalmopathy. On the study more broadly: Peripheral blood was taken when the disease was first diagnosed, before any treatment began. The study's findings and limits: Before onset, ophthalmopathy was predicted by the model a median about six months earlier. A model built on 13 V-J features separated ophthalmopathy from stable hyperthyroidism.

Fresh peripheral blood, about 9.6 ml, yielded the PBMCs. Amplification targeted TCR beta CDR3 regions from RNA transcripts. HTBI primers were the set used in a first-round RT-PCR of the TCR CDR3. TCRdb re-called the multiplex PCR reads with MiXCR, one entry per CDR3 protein. Found here are around 350,000 distinct CDR3 sequences, roughly 25% of them singletons; the top ten hold about 70%. This CDR3 has 14 residues. Germline-derived CDR1 and CDR2 are DFQATT and SNEGSKA (reference sequence). Trimming shortened V by 2 bases and J by 2 bases, and 10 bases separated the two germline ends. V usage is TRBV20-1 and J usage is TRBJ2-1; weak D call: TRBD1 (5 bases). The sequence was obtained from a man between 45 and 60 years old with Graves' hyperthyroidism. The sequenced sample consisted of blood. CDR3 amino acids: CSARTQVTYNEQFF. The DNA of the CDR3 is TGCAGTGCTAGAACACAGGTCACCTACAATGAGCAGTTCTTC.